The next 30 T cell receptor beta chains were all read from a single sample in a study of blood T cell repertoires in COVID-19. Some clones are missing from TCRdb's copy, which holds only in-frame ones; the method was immunoSEQ multiplex PCR. The sample has 15,000 to 20,000 clones, about 85% seen once; the top ten hold around 7.1%. Sequencing was done on a sample of peripheral blood. Receptors were obtained from a human donor with active COVID-19. The donor label of this sample is uncertain.

This clone was found a few times. The chain is built from TRBV9 and TRBJ2-7; 7 positions match TRBD2. The length of the CDR3 is 14 residues. CDR1 is SGDLS, CDR2 YYNGEE, per germline. V lost 0 bases and J lost 5; bases outside the gene matches: 5. The CDR3 DNA sequence: TGTGCCAGCAGCGTAGGCGGGAGTTCGGACGAGCAGTACTTC. This gives the protein CASSVGGSSDEQYF.

The gene calls are TRBV27 and TRBJ1-1; no reliable D call. The CDR3 extends over 15 amino acids. Trimming left V 6 bases short and J 0 bases short, with 14 bases between. Germline V gene data show CDR1 as MNHEY and CDR2 as SMNVEV (reference sequence). The CDR3 is CASSPSGIMNTEAFF. CDR3 DNA: TGTGCCAGCAGCCCCTCCGGGATTATGAACACTGAAGCTTTCTTT.

This chain joins TRBV7-2 and TRBJ2-3; the D gene is possibly TRBD1 (5 bases). Trimming shortened V by 1 base and J by 0 bases, and 11 bases separated the two germline ends. Germline V gene sequence: CDR1 SGHTA, CDR2 FQGNSA. There are 16 residues in the CDR3. CDR3 loop: CASSLENRPSTDTQYF. The CDR3 nucleotides are TGTGCCAGCAGCTTAGAGAACAGGCCTAGCACAGATACGCAGTATTTT. Variable domain in full (rest from reference TRBV7-2 and TRBJ2-3): GAGVSQSPSNKVTEKGKDVELRCDPISGHTALYWYRQSLGQGLEFLIYFQGNSAPDKSGLPSDRFSAERTGGSVSTLTIQRTQQEDSAVYLCASSLENRPSTDTQYFGPGTRLTVL.

The chain is built from TRBV28 and TRBJ2-5, with a possible D match to TRBD1 (6 bases). In germline, CDR1 is MDHEN, CDR2 SYDVKM. V lost 5 bases to trimming and J lost 4 bases, with 14 bases between them. The length of the CDR3 is 14 residues. CDR3 in amino acids: CASSDTTGGETQYF. DNA for the CDR3: TGTGCCAGCAGTGACACGACAGGTGGAGAGACCCAGTACTTC. Looking up the rest from reference TRBV28 and TRBJ2-5 gives the full variable domain: DVKVTQSSRYLVKRTGEKVFLECVQDMDHENMFWYRQDPGLGLRLIYFSYDVKMKEKGDIPEGYSVSREKKERFSLILESASTNQTSMYLCASSDTTGGETQYFGPGTRLLVL.

The genes are TRBV24-1 and TRBJ1-5; D remains unclear. The CDR3 is made up of 12 amino acids. Germline CDR1 is KGHDR and CDR2 is SFDVKD. Trimming removed 3 bases at V and 6 bases at J, with 5 bases between. The DNA for the CDR3 is TGTGCCACCAGTGATCGAGGTCAGCCCCAGCATTTT. The encoded protein is CATSDRGQPQHF.

The chain recombines TRBV2 with TRBJ2-3; tentatively, D is TRBD1 (6 bases). The germline gives CDR1 SNHLY, CDR2 FYNNEI. CDR3 length: 16 residues. Trimming stripped 2 bases from V and 1 base from J, with 13 bases between. CDR3 sequence: CASSENRVSGTDTQYF. Written as DNA, the CDR3 is TGTGCCAGCAGTGAAAACAGGGTGAGCGGCACAGATACGCAGTATTTT.

This chain links TRBV4-2 with TRBJ1-1; D gene unclear. Germline CDR1 reads LGHNA; CDR2 reads YNFKEQ. V was cut by 1 base and J by 3 bases, with 18 bases left in between. This CDR3 has 17 residues. The CDR3 DNA follows: TGTGCCAGCAGCCAAGTTCCGCGTGAGCTGGGAGACACTGAAGCTTTCTTT. Its protein is CASSQVPRELGDTEAFF.

This chain links TRBV6-4 with TRBJ1-1; maybe TRBD1 (6 bases). The CDR3 covers 14 residues. The V gene lost 4 bases and the J gene lost 5 bases, with 14 bases spanning the gap. Germline assignment: CDR1 MRHNA and CDR2 SNTAGT. CDR3 DNA: TGTGCCAGCAGTGCCAAGGACAGATCAACTGAAGCTTTCTTT. Translated, it gives CASSAKDRSTEAFF.

V usage is TRBV11-2 and J usage is TRBJ2-2, with D unclear. V was cut by 7 bases and J by 2 bases, with 14 bases left in between. Germline CDR1 reads SGHAT; CDR2 reads FQNNGV. The length of the CDR3 is 15 residues. The CDR3 sequence is CASNLGRSNTGELFF. CDR3 DNA: TGTGCCAGCAACCTGGGTAGGAGCAACACCGGGGAGCTGTTTTTT.

This chain joins TRBV9 and TRBJ2-3; 10 bases fit TRBD2. Per germline, CDR1 SGDLS and CDR2 YYNGEE. Trimming removed 5 bases from V and 2 bases from J; junction bases left unmatched: 5. The CDR3 length is 15 residues. The CDR3 nucleotides are TGTGCCAGCAGTCCTAGCGGGGGCTACACAGATACGCAGTATTTT. It yields the protein CASSPSGGYTDTQYF. The whole variable domain, remainder taken from reference TRBV9 and TRBJ2-3, is DSGVTQTPKHLITATGQRVTLRCSPRSGDLSVYWYQQSLDQGLQFLIQYYNGEERAKGNILERFSAQQFPDLHSELNLSSLELGDSALYFCASSPSGGYTDTQYFGPGTRLTVL.

This chain links TRBV13 with TRBJ2-2, with D possibly matching TRBD1 (6 bases). Germline V gene sequence: CDR1 PRHDT, CDR2 FYEKMQ (reference sequence). The V end lost 2 bases, the J end lost 5 bases, and 15 bases lay between the germline ends. The CDR3 extends over 16 amino acids. CDR3 coding DNA: TGTGCCAGCAGCTTATTGTCTCACAGGGATACCGGGGAGCTGTTTTTT. It specifies CASSLLSHRDTGELFF.

The chain joins TRBV18 to TRBJ2-7; 8 bases fit TRBD2. The CDR3 contains 14 residues. V trimming: 3 bases; J trimming: 3 bases; junction bases outside the gene matches: 4. Germline CDR1 reads KGHSH; CDR2 reads LQKENI. In nucleotides, the CDR3 is TGTGCCAGCTCACCGGCGGGGGGCTTCTACGAGCAGTACTTC. This codes for CASSPAGGFYEQYF.

The chain employs TRBV28 and TRBJ2-1; D not resolved. Germline CDR1 and CDR2: MDHEN and SYDVKM. The CDR3 length is 13 residues. Trimming left V 2 bases short and J 3 bases short, with 5 bases between. CDR3: CASSLPYYNEQFF. The DNA of the CDR3 is TGTGCCAGCAGTTTACCCTACTACAATGAGCAGTTCTTC.

V and J are TRBV4-1 and TRBJ2-7; 9 bases line up with TRBD1. CDR3 size: 17 residues. Per germline, CDR1 MGHRA and CDR2 YSYEKL. J lost 3 bases, V lost 0 bases, and 9 bases had no gene match. The CDR3 coding sequence is TGCGCCAGCAGCCAAGAACGTTACAGGGGGCTTAACTACGAGCAGTACTTC. Translated, it gives CASSQERYRGLNYEQYF.

The rearrangement links TRBV4-1 to TRBJ2-7; D may be TRBD1 (6 bases). CDR1 and CDR2 (germline): MGHRA, YSYEKL. Trimming pared 4 bases from V and 0 bases from J, leaving 10 bases between. The CDR3 has 14 amino acids. Here the CDR3 DNA reads TGCGCCAGCAGCCTTAGACAGGACTCCTACGAGCAGTACTTC. This translates into CASSLRQDSYEQYF.

The V and J genes are TRBV30 and TRBJ1-1; D is ambiguous. Germline CDR1 and CDR2: GTSNPN and SVGIG (reference sequence). V lost 5 bases, J lost 3 bases, and 13 bases lay in between. This CDR3 is 13 amino acids long. CDR3 bases: TGTGCCTGGGACGGGGTTGGGGACACTGAAGCTTTCTTT. Translation gives CAWDGVGDTEAFF.

The CDR3 sequence: CASSRPQGYGYTF. The CDR3 DNA follows: TGTGCCAGCAGCCGCCCACAGGGCTATGGCTACACCTTC. The chain carries TRBV28 and TRBJ1-2, with TRBD1 as a possible D gene (6 bases). Trimming pared 6 bases from V and 4 bases from J, leaving 12 bases between. CDR3 size: 13 residues. Germline V gene data show CDR1 as MDHEN and CDR2 as SYDVKM.

This clone has a handful of counts. The chain uses TRBV28 and TRBJ1-4, with a weak D call TRBD1 (6 bases). Germline CDR1 MDHEN, CDR2 SYDVKM. V lost 2 bases, J lost 6 bases, and 13 bases lay in between. The CDR3 has 15 residues. The CDR3 region is CASSLNQGIYEKLFF. Here the CDR3 DNA reads TGTGCCAGCAGTTTAAATCAGGGGATTTATGAAAAACTGTTTTTT.

V and J are TRBV28 and TRBJ2-7; perhaps TRBD1 as D (6 bases). The CDR3 has 11 amino acids. Germline loops: CDR1 MDHEN, CDR2 SYDVKM. Trimming cost V 4 bases and J 5 bases, with 6 bases left between them. As DNA, the CDR3 is TGTGCCAGCAGTTACAGGGACGAGCAGTACTTC. Translation gives CASSYRDEQYF. Full variable domain (missing parts from reference TRBV28 and TRBJ2-7): DVKVTQSSRYLVKRTGEKVFLECVQDMDHENMFWYRQDPGLGLRLIYFSYDVKMKEKGDIPEGYSVSREKKERFSLILESASTNQTSMYLCASSYRDEQYFGPGTRLTVT.

The chain uses TRBV28 and TRBJ2-1; 10 bases agree with TRBD1. The CDR3 is 16 amino acids. V was clipped by 3 bases and J by 0 bases; unmatched bases: 2. CDR1 is MDHEN, CDR2 SYDVKM, per germline. The CDR3 loop is CASSFRTGGSYNEQFF. In nucleotides, the CDR3 is TGTGCCAGCAGTTTCCGGACAGGGGGCTCCTACAATGAGCAGTTCTTC.

The V and J genes are TRBV4-2 and TRBJ1-2; 11 bases are a match to TRBD1. From germline, CDR1 is LGHNA and CDR2 YNFKEQ. The ends lost 4 bases at V and 7 bases at J; junction bases unmatched: 2. CDR3 length: 13 residues. Here the CDR3 reads CASSRGTGGGYTF. Here the CDR3 DNA reads TGTGCCAGCAGCCGCGGGACAGGGGGTGGCTACACCTTC.

This sequence joins TRBV6-5 and TRBJ2-2, with TRBD1 matching 8 bases. V lost 11 bases, J lost 4 bases, and 9 bases stayed unmatched. The V gene's germline CDR1 is MNHEY and CDR2 SVGAGI. The CDR3 sequence is 14 residues long. CDR3 sequence reads: CAARTGISTGELFF. For the CDR3, the DNA is TGTGCCGCTCGGACAGGGATTTCCACCGGGGAGCTGTTTTTT.

V and J are TRBV6-2 or TRBV6-3 and TRBJ1-3, with TRBD1 identical over 8 bases. CDR1 is MNHEY and CDR2 is SVGEGT in the germline V gene. There are 17 residues in the CDR3. The V segment lost 4 bases and the J segment 2 bases; nucleotides outside the gene matches: 10. This chain's CDR3 is CASSSIRRTGPGNTIYF. The CDR3 nucleotides are TGTGCCAGCAGTTCTATACGGCGGACAGGGCCTGGAAACACCATATATTTT.

This clone came up once. The rearrangement links TRBV7-3 to TRBJ2-2; TRBD2 aligns across 9 bases. This CDR3 has 15 residues. V shed 5 bases and J 1 base; nucleotides not matched to a gene: 2. The V gene's germline CDR1 is SGHTA and CDR2 FQGTGA. Written as DNA, the CDR3 is TGTGCCAGCAGCACGACTAGCGGGAACACCGGGGAGCTGTTTTTT. It yields the protein CASSTTSGNTGELFF. Full variable domain (outside the CDR3, taken from reference TRBV7-3 and TRBJ2-2): GAGVSQTPSNKVTEKGKYVELRCDPISGHTALYWYRQSLGQGPEFLIYFQGTGAADDSGLPNDRFFAVRPEGSVSTLKIQRTERGDSAVYLCASSTTSGNTGELFFGEGSRLTVL.

This chain joins TRBV18 and TRBJ2-3; 12 nucleotides align to TRBD2. This CDR3 comprises 16 residues. Germline assignment: CDR1 KGHSH and CDR2 LQKENI. J was trimmed by 6 bases and V by 2 bases; bases with no gene match: 6. The CDR3 loop reads CASSPNRLAGVDTQYF. The CDR3 nucleotides are TGTGCCAGCTCACCAAATAGACTAGCGGGAGTCGATACGCAGTATTTT.

The CDR3 DNA reads as TGCGCCAGCAGCTTGGATGGGGTAGGACAAGGTACGCAGTATTTT. Translation: CASSLDGVGQGTQYF. This chain connects TRBV5-1 to TRBJ2-3, with TRBD1 as a possible D gene (5 bases). The CDR3 covers 15 residues. Germline values: CDR1 SGHRS, CDR2 YFSETQ. Trimming took off 0 bases at V and 8 bases at J, with 16 bases between the two ends.

The chain uses TRBV6-2 or TRBV6-3 and TRBJ1-6, with 7 bases lining up with TRBD1. V lost 0 bases and J lost 8; bases outside the gene matches: 10. Germline V CDR1 and CDR2: MNHEY, SVGEGT. CDR3 size: 17 residues. CDR3 protein: CASSYSPFEGADSPLHF. DNA for the CDR3: TGTGCCAGCAGTTACTCCCCATTCGAGGGGGCGGATTCACCCCTCCACTTT.

This clone was observed a handful of times. The chain combines TRBV7-2 with TRBJ2-7; D not resolved. The germline V and J ends were trimmed by 3 bases and 4 bases, with 10 bases remaining between them. The germline gives CDR1 SGHTA, CDR2 FQGNSA. The CDR3 has 13 residues. The CDR3 DNA reads as TGTGCCAGCAGCTTGCCCTTCAGTTACGAGCAGTACTTC. Encoded protein: CASSLPFSYEQYF.

This sequence joins TRBV12-5 and TRBJ2-1; 9 nucleotides line up with TRBD2. J was trimmed by 6 bases and V by 0 bases; bases with no gene match: 6. The CDR3 has 16 residues. The germline V gene encodes CDR1 LGHNT and CDR2 FRNRAP. This CDR3 is CASGLVVSSGVNEQFF. CDR3 nucleotides: TGTGCTAGTGGTTTGGTAGTGTCTAGCGGGGTCAATGAGCAGTTCTTC. The full variable domain, in which reference TRBV12-5 and TRBJ2-1 provide the parts outside the CDR3, is DARVTQTPRHKVTEMGQEVTMRCQPILGHNTVFWYRQTMMQGLELLAYFRNRAPLDDSGMPKDRFSAEMPDATLATLKIQPSEPRDSAVYFCASGLVVSSGVNEQFFGPGTRLTVL.

This clone appeared once. The rearrangement uses TRBV4-1 and TRBJ2-5, with a tentative D call TRBD1 (5 bases). Trimming stripped 1 base from V and 2 bases from J, with 11 bases between. Germline assignment: CDR1 MGHRA and CDR2 YSYEKL. This CDR3 is built from 15 residues. This chain's CDR3 is CASSQVEDSQETQYF. CDR3 DNA sequence: TGCGCCAGCAGCCAAGTCGAAGACAGTCAAGAGACCCAGTACTTC.